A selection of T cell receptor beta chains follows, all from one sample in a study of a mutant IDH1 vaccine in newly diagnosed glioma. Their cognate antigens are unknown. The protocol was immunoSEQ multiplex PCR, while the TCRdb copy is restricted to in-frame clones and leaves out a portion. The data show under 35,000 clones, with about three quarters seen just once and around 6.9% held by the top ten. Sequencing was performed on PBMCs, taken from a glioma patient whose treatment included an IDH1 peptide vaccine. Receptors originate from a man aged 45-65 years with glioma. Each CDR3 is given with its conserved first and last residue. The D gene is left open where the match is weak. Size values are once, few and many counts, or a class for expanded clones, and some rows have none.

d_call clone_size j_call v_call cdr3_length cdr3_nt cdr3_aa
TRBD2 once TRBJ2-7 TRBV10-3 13 TGTGCCATCAGAGAAGCGGGAAGGCCCGAGCAGTACTTC CAIREAGRPEQYF
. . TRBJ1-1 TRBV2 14 TGTGCCAGCAGGCTCGAGGGACAGAACACTGAAGCTTTCTTT CASRLEGQNTEAFF
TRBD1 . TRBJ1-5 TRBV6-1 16 TGTGCCAGCAGTGAAGGGGCGGGGACAGGGCATCAGCCCCAGCATTTT CASSEGAGTGHQPQHF
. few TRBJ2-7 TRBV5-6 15 TGTGCCAGCAGCCGGGGACAACTCAGTCGGAAGGAGCAGTACTTC CASSRGQLSRKEQYF
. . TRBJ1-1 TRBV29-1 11 TGCAGCGCCTCGGGGGATACTGAAGCTTTCTTT CSASGDTEAFF
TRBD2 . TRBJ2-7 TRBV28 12 TGTGCCAGCAGCCCTAGCGGCTACGAGCAGTACTTC CASSPSGYEQYF
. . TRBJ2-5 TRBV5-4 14 TGTGCCAGCAGCTTGCGTACAGACCAAGAGACCCAGTACTTC CASSLRTDQETQYF
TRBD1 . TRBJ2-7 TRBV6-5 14 TGTGCCAGCAACCGGGACAGGAACTCCTACGAGCAGTACTTC CASNRDRNSYEQYF
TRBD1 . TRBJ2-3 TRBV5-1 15 TGCGCCAGCAGCTCGGGGACAGGGGGCACAGATACGCAGTATTTT CASSSGTGGTDTQYF
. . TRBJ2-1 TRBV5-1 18 TGCGCCAGCAGCCCCTCCCCACAGGGTCAAAGCTCCTACAATGAGCAGTTCTTC CASSPSPQGQSSYNEQFF
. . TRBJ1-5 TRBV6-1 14 TGTGCCAGCAGTGGACTCGGTAGAGATCAGCCCCAGCATTTT CASSGLGRDQPQHF
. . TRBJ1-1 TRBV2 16 TGTGCCAGCAGCCGACGCCCTTTTGGGGGGAACACTGAAGCTTTCTTT CASSRRPFGGNTEAFF
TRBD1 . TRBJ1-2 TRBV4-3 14 TGCGCCAGCAGCCCGGGGGCACAGGGGTATGGCTACACCTTC CASSPGAQGYGYTF
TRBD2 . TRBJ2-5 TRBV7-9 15 TGTGCCAGCAGCCCCCTAGCGGGGGGTGGGGAGACCCAGTACTTC CASSPLAGGGETQYF
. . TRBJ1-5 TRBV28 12 TGTGCCAGCAGCCAGGCGACCGATGCCCAGCATTTT CASSQATDAQHF
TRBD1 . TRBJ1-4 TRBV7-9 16 TGTGCCAGCAGCAAAGTGTACAGGGGTGATAATGAAAAACTGTTTTTT CASSKVYRGDNEKLFF
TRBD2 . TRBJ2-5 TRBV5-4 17 TGTGCCAGCAGCCCGGGACTAGCGGGAGGGCCAGAGGAGACCCAGTACTTC CASSPGLAGGPEETQYF
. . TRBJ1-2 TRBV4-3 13 TGCGCCAGCAGCCAAGTGGCGAGCTATGGCTACACCTTC CASSQVASYGYTF
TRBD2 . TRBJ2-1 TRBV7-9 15 TGTGCCAGCAGCGCCCTAGCGGGAGAGTACAATGAGCAGTTCTTC CASSALAGEYNEQFF
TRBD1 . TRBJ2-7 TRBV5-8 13 TGTGCCAGCAGCCTGCCGGGGACAGGCGAGCAGTACTTC CASSLPGTGEQYF
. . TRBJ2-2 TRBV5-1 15 TGCGCCAGCAGCTTTTTGTTAGGGGAGGACGGGGAGCTGTTTTTT CASSFLLGEDGELFF
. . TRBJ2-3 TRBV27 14 TGTGCCAGCAGTTGTGAAGCACGCACAGATACGCAGTATTTT CASSCEARTDTQYF
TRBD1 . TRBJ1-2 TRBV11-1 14 TGTGCCAGCAGCACGGACAGGGCAAACTATGGCTACACCTTC CASSTDRANYGYTF
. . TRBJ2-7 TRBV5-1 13 TGCGCCAGCAGCTTTGGGGGCTCCTACGAGCAGTACTTC CASSFGGSYEQYF
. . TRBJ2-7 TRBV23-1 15 TGCGCCAGCAGTCAATCGTACAGGAACTCCTACGAGCAGTACTTC CASSQSYRNSYEQYF
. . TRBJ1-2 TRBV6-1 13 TGTGCCAGCAGTGAAGCCACAGGGTATCGCTACACCTTC CASSEATGYRYTF
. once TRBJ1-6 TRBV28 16 TGTGCCAGCAACGTTGGGGGGATCTCCTATAATTCACCCCTCCACTTT CASNVGGISYNSPLHF
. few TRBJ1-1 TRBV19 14 TGTGCCAGTTCAGCGGGCCCCTGGGGGTTTGAAGCTTTCTTT CASSAGPWGFEAFF
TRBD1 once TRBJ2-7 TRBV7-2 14 TGTGCCAGCAGGCGACAGGGTGGCCGCTACGAGCAGTACTTC CASRRQGGRYEQYF
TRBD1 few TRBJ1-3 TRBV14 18 TGTGCCAGCAGCCCGGACCGGGACAGGGAAATCTCTGGAAACACCATATATTTT CASSPDRDREISGNTIYF
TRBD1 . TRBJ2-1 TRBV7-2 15 TGTGCCAGCAGCCCCGGGACAGTGATTGTCAATGAGCAGTTCTTC CASSPGTVIVNEQFF
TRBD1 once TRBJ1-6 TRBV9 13 TGTGCCAGCAGCGGGACAGGGGTTTCACCCCTCCACTTT CASSGTGVSPLHF
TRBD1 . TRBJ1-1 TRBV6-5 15 TGTGCCAGCAGTTCGCCTCAAATGGGGACAGGCAGAGCTTTCTTT CASSSPQMGTGRAFF
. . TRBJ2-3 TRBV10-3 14 TGTGCCGTAAAACCGGGACGTACCACAGATACGCAGTATTTT CAVKPGRTTDTQYF
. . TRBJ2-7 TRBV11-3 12 TGTGCCAGCAGCCTCGACCCTCCGGAGCAGTACTTC CASSLDPPEQYF
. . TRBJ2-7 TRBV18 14 TGTGCCAGCTCATCGGGGGGCTGGTCCTACGAGCAGTACTTC CASSSGGWSYEQYF
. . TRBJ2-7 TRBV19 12 TGTGCCAGTAGCCCCACGGGGAACGAGCAGTACTTC CASSPTGNEQYF
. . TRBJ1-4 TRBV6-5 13 TGTGCCAGCAGTCTAAGGGTTGGCGAAAAACTGTTTTTT CASSLRVGEKLFF
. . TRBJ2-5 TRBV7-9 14 TGTGCCAGCAGCGACCGGGTTTGGGGAGAGACCCAGTACTTC CASSDRVWGETQYF
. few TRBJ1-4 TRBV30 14 TGTGCCTGGAGTGTACCGGCAGGGGCCGAAAAACTGTTTTTT CAWSVPAGAEKLFF
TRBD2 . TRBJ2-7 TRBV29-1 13 TGCAGCGTTGCAACTAGCGGGAGGTCCGAGCAGTACTTC CSVATSGRSEQYF